This T cell receptor (beta chain) stems from a study of T cell repertoires in cytomegalovirus infection. In TCRdb, the reads were re-called with MiXCR into one record per CDR3 protein. This sample has around 6,000 distinct CDR3 sequences, with 45% to 55% found just once. To note about this clonotype: Its antigen is currently unknown. The missing conserved phenylalanine or tryptophan at the end of this CDR3 makes a read error likely.

General study results and limits: Cumulative frequency (of public TCR beta family members) identified carriers of CMV plus the relevant HLA.

Germline CDR1 MGHDK, CDR2 SYGVNS. The CDR3 has 12 residues. V was clipped by 6 bases and J by 12 bases, with 14 bases between them. This clonotype was obtained from a human donor in good health (CMV status not recorded). Some clones in this sample may be carry-over from other donors' samples. The V gene is TRBV25-1, the J gene TRBJ1-4; D uncertain. Material for sequencing was PBMCs, sequenced either directly or after in vitro stimulation (not recorded which). The CDR3 protein is CASRRGQNQLFL. In DNA form, the CDR3 reads TGTGCCAGCAGGCGAGGTCAAAACCAACTGTTTTTG.